The 15 T cell receptor beta chains below all came from one sample that was sequenced in a study of T cells expressing NK-cell markers. No DNA is given; TCRdb re-called the 5' RACE reads and lists each CDR3 protein once. The specimen's table records 150,000 to 160,000 distinct CDR3 sequences. Sequencing used blood T cells: a sorted CD56 or NKG2C T cell subset, CD4+ or CD8+ T cells, or bulk PBMC T cells (not recorded which). The receptors here all came from a woman in her forties or fifties in good health.

The chain carries TRBV2 and TRBJ2-5. Germline-derived CDR1 and CDR2 are SNHLY and FYNNEI. This CDR3 spans 14 amino acids. CDR3 amino acids: CASSEGLGFGTQYF.

The CDR3 loop reads CASSLGQGNSPLHF. V is TRBV27 and J is TRBJ1-6; no DNA is available, so the TRBD1 call from TCRdb remains unchecked. Germline CDR1 and CDR2: MNHEY and SMNVEV (reference sequence). The CDR3 sequence is 14 residues long.

The rearrangement joins TRBV29-1 to TRBJ1-1. This CDR3 is 12 amino acids long. Germline loops: CDR1 SQVTM, CDR2 ANQGSEA. CDR3 protein: CSARLEHTEAFF.

The chain has TRBV5-6 and TRBJ2-2; the D call from TCRdb, TRBD1, cannot be confirmed without DNA. The CDR3 consists of 13 residues. The germline V gene encodes CDR1 SGHDT and CDR2 YYEEEE. The CDR3 reads CASSSGGTGELFF.

CDR3 amino acids: CSVRDSNQPQHF. The rearrangement links TRBV29-1 to TRBJ1-5; TCRdb's D gene call, TRBD1, goes unchecked for lack of DNA. The germline gives CDR1 SQVTM, CDR2 ANQGSEA. The CDR3 spans 12 residues.

V usage is TRBV20-1 and J usage is TRBJ2-7; with no DNA, the TCRdb D assignment of TRBD1 cannot be verified. Germline V gives CDR1 DFQATT, CDR2 SNEGSKA (reference sequence). The length of the CDR3 is 11 residues. The CDR3 spells CSARTGHEQYF.

V usage is TRBV20-1 and J usage is TRBJ2-7; the TCRdb call, TRBD1, lacks DNA for checking. The CDR3 sequence is 13 residues long. Germline V lookup: CDR1 DFQATT, CDR2 SNEGSKA (reference sequence). The CDR3 spells CSAPGPETYEQYF.

The rearrangement joins TRBV12-3 or TRBV12-4 to TRBJ2-7. The CDR3 consists of 13 residues. This CDR3 reads CASSPTQWYEQYF.

V and J are TRBV7-3 and TRBJ1-1. Germline V gene sequence: CDR1 SGHTA, CDR2 FQGTGA. The CDR3 contains 15 residues. CDR3 loop: CASSLTGNMNTEAFF.

The chain has TRBV7-9 and TRBJ2-2; TCRdb's D call of TRBD1 is untestable without DNA. The CDR3 runs 16 residues. Germline V gene data show CDR1 as SEHNR and CDR2 as FQNEAQ (reference sequence). CDR3 residues: CASSNQFQGVSGELFF.

The rearrangement uses TRBV12-3 or TRBV12-4 and TRBJ1-1. The CDR3 runs to 14 residues. The CDR3 spells CASIKYTGGTEAFF.

The CDR3 here is CASSPGKGAYNEQFF. The V call is TRBV7-9, the J call TRBJ2-1; TCRdb returns TRBD1, unconfirmable since there is no DNA. Germline V gene sequence: CDR1 SEHNR, CDR2 FQNEAQ (reference sequence). The CDR3 contains 15 residues.

The chain has TRBV12-3 or TRBV12-4 and TRBJ2-7; TCRdb designates TRBD1, a call that cannot be tested without DNA. This CDR3 is built from 15 residues. This chain's CDR3 is CASSLLGGPKYEQYF.

This chain connects TRBV6-5 to TRBJ2-5; no DNA is available, so the TRBD1 call from TCRdb remains unchecked. Germline V lookup: CDR1 MNHEY, CDR2 SVGAGI. This CDR3 is built from 14 residues. CDR3 residues: CASSYGTGQETQYF.

V gene TRBV27 combines with J gene TRBJ2-2; with no DNA, the TCRdb D assignment of TRBD2 cannot be verified. CDR1 and CDR2 from the germline V gene are MNHEY and SMNVEV (reference sequence). The CDR3 runs 18 residues. CDR3 in amino acids: CASSLSYLLAANTGELFF.